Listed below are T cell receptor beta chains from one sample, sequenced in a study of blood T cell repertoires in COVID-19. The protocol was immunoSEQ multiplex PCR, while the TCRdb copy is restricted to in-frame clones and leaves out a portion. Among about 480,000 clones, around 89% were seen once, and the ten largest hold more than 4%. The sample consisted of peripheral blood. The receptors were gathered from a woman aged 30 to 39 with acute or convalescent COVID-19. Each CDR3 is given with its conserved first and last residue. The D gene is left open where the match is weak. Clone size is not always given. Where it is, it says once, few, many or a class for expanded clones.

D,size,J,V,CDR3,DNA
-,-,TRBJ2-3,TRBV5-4,CASSLGYNTDTQYF,TGTGCCAGCAGCTTGGGTTACAACACAGATACGCAGTATTTT
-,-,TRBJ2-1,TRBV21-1,CASSKGGNTSDNEQFF,TGTGCCAGCAGCAAAGGGGGGAATACTAGCGACAATGAGCAGTTCTTC
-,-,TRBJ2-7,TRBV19,CAIPEASSYEQYF,TGTGCCATTCCAGAGGCTAGCTCCTACGAGCAGTACTTC
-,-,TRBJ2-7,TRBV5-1,CASSWGTLFGYEQYF,TGCGCCAGCAGCTGGGGGACATTGTTTGGATACGAGCAGTACTTC
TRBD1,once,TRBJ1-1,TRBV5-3,CARSSDLGQEKNTEAFF,TGTGCCAGAAGCTCGGACCTGGGACAGGAGAAGAACACTGAAGCTTTCTTT
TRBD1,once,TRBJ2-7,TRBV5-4,CASSRTGPYEQYF,TGTGCCAGCAGCCGGACAGGACCCTACGAGCAGTACTTC
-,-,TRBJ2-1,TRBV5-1,CASSPGGAGYNEQFF,TGCGCCAGCAGCCCCGGGGGAGCGGGCTACAATGAGCAGTTCTTC
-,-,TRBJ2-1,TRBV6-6,CASSRRPLTTRSSYNEQFF,TGTGCCAGCAGTCGGCGCCCCTTGACCACTAGGAGCTCCTACAATGAGCAGTTCTTC
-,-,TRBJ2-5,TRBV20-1,CSASISIGFQETQYF,TGCAGTGCTAGTATCTCGATCGGGTTCCAAGAGACCCAGTACTTC
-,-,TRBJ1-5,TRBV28,CASSSWARTPQPQHF,TGTGCCAGCAGTTCCTGGGCCCGAACCCCTCAGCCCCAGCATTTT
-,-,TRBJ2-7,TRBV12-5,CASGLSGAGEQYF,TGTGCTAGTGGTCTCTCAGGGGCTGGGGAGCAGTACTTC
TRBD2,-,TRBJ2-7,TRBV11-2,CASSPRGVGEQYF,TGTGCCAGCAGCCCCCGGGGGGTAGGCGAGCAGTACTTC
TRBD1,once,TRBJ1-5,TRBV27,CASKETQGGNQPQHF,TGTGCCAGCAAGGAAACCCAGGGGGGCAATCAGCCCCAGCATTTT
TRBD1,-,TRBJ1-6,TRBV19,CASGDRGYSPLHF,TGTGCCAGTGGGGACAGGGGGTATTCACCCCTCCACTTT
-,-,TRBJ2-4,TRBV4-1,CASSQGYARGFAKNIQYF,TGCGCCAGCAGCCAAGGTTATGCTCGGGGTTTCGCCAAAAACATTCAGTACTTC
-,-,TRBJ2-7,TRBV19,CASSMGRGPSYEQYF,TGTGCCAGTAGTATGGGGCGGGGACCCTCCTACGAGCAGTACTTC
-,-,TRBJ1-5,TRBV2,CASSGGLGPAFSNQPQHF,TGTGCCAGCAGCGGGGGATTAGGACCTGCCTTTAGCAATCAGCCCCAGCATTTT
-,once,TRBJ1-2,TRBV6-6,CASTLTTYNYGYTF,TGTGCCAGCACCCTGACTACCTATAACTATGGCTACACCTTC
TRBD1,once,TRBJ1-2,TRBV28,CASSPDRERSGYTF,TGTGCCAGCAGCCCGGACAGGGAAAGGAGTGGCTACACCTTC
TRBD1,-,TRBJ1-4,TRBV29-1,CSVMTGGDEKLFF,TGCAGCGTTATGACAGGGGGTGATGAAAAACTGTTTTTT
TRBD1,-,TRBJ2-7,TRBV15,CATSPRTGAYSYEQYF,TGTGCCACCAGTCCACGGACAGGGGCCTACTCCTACGAGCAGTACTTC
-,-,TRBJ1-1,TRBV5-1,CASTLTANTEAFF,TGCGCCAGCACGTTAACAGCGAACACTGAAGCTTTCTTT
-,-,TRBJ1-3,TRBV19,CASSISVGGAVSGNTIYF,TGTGCCAGTAGTATCTCGGTTGGAGGGGCAGTATCTGGAAACACCATATATTTT
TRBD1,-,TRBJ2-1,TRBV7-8,CASSLEGALGWEQFF,TGTGCCAGCAGCTTAGAGGGGGCGCTTGGTTGGGAGCAGTTCTTC
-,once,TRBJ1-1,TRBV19,CATADSLDTEAFF,TGTGCCACTGCGGACAGCCTAGATACTGAAGCTTTCTTT
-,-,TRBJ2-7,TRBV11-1,CASSLAGGGEQYF,TGTGCCAGCAGCTTAGCTGGGGGAGGCGAGCAGTACTTC
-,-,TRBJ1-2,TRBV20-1,CSAGDGYGYTF,TGCAGTGCTGGAGACGGTTATGGCTACACCTTC
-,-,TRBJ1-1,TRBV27,CASSLVGGSWTEAFF,TGTGCCAGCTCCCTCGTGGGGGGGAGCTGGACTGAAGCTTTCTTT
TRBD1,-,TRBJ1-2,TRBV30,CAWSASYRQGARGYTF,TGTGCCTGGAGTGCATCATACCGACAGGGGGCGAGGGGCTACACCTTC
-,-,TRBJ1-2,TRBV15,CATSRDLGQHYGYTF,TGTGCCACCAGCAGAGATCTTGGGCAGCATTATGGCTACACCTTC
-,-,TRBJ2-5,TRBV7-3,CASSASLSGTQYF,TGTGCCAGCAGCGCTAGCCTGTCTGGGACCCAGTACTTC
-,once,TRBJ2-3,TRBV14,CASSQVGGALAADTQYF,TGTGCCAGCAGCCAGGTGGGGGGAGCGCTGGCCGCAGATACGCAGTATTTT
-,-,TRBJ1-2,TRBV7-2,CASSLESGDRNYGYTF,TGTGCCAGCAGCTTAGAGTCAGGCGACAGAAACTATGGCTACACCTTC
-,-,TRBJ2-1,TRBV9,CASSVGVKEEGNEQFF,TGTGCCAGCAGCGTAGGAGTTAAGGAGGAGGGGAATGAGCAGTTCTTC
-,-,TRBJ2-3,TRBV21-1,CAISTWGVDTQYF,TGTGCCATCTCGACCTGGGGGGTGGATACGCAGTATTTT
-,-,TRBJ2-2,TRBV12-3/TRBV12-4,CASGTPNTGELFF,TGTGCCAGCGGGACTCCAAACACCGGGGAGCTGTTTTTT
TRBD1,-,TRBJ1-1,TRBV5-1,CASSLAGTANTEAFF,TGCGCCAGCAGCTTGGCCGGGACAGCTAACACTGAAGCTTTCTTT
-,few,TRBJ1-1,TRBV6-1,CASSEQGRGEAFF,TGTGCCAGCAGTGAACAGGGGAGGGGTGAAGCTTTCTTT
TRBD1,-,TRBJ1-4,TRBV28,CASSSQKQGLGEKLFF,TGTGCCAGCAGTTCCCAAAAACAGGGGTTAGGAGAAAAACTGTTTTTT
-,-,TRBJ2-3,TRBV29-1,CSVLKAGTDTQYF,TGCAGCGTTCTGAAAGCGGGCACAGATACGCAGTATTTT
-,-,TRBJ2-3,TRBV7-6,CASSLALRGADTQYF,TGTGCCAGCAGCTTAGCGCTCCGGGGGGCCGATACGCAGTATTTT
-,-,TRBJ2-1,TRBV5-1,CASSLLTLYNEQFF,TGCGCCAGCAGCTTGTTGACTCTTTACAATGAGCAGTTCTTC
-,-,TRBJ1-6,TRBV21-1,CASSKPRPKRGLGSPLHF,TGTGCCAGCAGCAAACCCCGCCCAAAGAGGGGGTTAGGTTCACCCCTCCACTTT
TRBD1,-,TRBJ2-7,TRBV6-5,CASSMTGVYEQYF,TGTGCCAGCAGTATGACAGGGGTGTACGAGCAGTACTTC
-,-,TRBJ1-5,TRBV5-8,CASSLGLGGNQPQHF,TGTGCCAGCAGCTTGGGTCTGGGAGGCAATCAGCCCCAGCATTTT
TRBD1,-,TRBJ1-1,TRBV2,CASRSGQGTFEAFF,TGTGCCAGCAGATCAGGACAGGGTACATTTGAGGCTTTCTTT
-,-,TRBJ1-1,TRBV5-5,CASSLGTGSGNTEAFF,TGTGCCAGCAGCTTGGGCACAGGGTCAGGGAACACTGAAGCTTTCTTT
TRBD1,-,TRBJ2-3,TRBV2,CASSLGQGTTLYF,TGTGCCAGCAGTCTCGGACAGGGGACCACATTGTATTTT
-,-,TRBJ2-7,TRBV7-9,CASSLILVLGYEQYF,TGTGCCAGCAGCTTGATTCTAGTACTAGGATACGAGCAGTACTTC
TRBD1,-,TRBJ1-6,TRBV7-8,CASSTPDRGGNSPLHF,TGTGCCAGCAGCACACCGGACAGGGGAGGTAATTCACCCCTCCACTTT
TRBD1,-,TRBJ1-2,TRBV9,CASSATTGGSSFGNYGYTF,TGTGCCAGCAGCGCCACTACAGGGGGATCGTCGTTTGGAAACTATGGCTACACCTTC
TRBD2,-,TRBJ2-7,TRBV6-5,CASSYSAGTKYEQYF,TGTGCCAGCAGTTACTCGGCCGGGACTAAATACGAGCAGTACTTC